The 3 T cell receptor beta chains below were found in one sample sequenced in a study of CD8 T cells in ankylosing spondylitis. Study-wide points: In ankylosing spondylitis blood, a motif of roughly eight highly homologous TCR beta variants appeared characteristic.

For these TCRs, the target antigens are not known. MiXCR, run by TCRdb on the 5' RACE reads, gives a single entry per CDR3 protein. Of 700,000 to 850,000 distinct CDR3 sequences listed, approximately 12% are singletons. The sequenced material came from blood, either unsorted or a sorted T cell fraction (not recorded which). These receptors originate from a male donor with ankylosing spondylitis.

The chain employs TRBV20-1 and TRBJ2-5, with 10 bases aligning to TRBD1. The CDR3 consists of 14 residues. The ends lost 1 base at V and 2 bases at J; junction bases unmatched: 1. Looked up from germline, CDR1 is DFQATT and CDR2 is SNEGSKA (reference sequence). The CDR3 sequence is CSARGGQGQETQYF. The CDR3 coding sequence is TGCAGTGCTAGAGGGGGACAGGGGCAAGAGACCCAGTACTTC.

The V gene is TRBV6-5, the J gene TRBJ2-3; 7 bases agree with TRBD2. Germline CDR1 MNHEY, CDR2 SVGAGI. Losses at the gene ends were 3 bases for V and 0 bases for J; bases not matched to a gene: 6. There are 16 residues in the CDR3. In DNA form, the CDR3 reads TGTGCCAGCAGTTATTACGGGAGGATAAGCACAGATACGCAGTATTTT. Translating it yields CASSYYGRISTDTQYF.

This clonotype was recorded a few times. The CDR3: CASSLTPHGNTIYF. CDR3 DNA: TGTGCCAGCAGCTTAACGCCACACGGAAACACCATATATTTT. The V and J genes are TRBV7-3 and TRBJ1-3; D is ambiguous. Germline CDR1 and CDR2: SGHTA and FQGTGA. The V end was cut by 0 bases, the J end by 4 bases, with 7 bases between. The CDR3 sequence is 14 residues long.